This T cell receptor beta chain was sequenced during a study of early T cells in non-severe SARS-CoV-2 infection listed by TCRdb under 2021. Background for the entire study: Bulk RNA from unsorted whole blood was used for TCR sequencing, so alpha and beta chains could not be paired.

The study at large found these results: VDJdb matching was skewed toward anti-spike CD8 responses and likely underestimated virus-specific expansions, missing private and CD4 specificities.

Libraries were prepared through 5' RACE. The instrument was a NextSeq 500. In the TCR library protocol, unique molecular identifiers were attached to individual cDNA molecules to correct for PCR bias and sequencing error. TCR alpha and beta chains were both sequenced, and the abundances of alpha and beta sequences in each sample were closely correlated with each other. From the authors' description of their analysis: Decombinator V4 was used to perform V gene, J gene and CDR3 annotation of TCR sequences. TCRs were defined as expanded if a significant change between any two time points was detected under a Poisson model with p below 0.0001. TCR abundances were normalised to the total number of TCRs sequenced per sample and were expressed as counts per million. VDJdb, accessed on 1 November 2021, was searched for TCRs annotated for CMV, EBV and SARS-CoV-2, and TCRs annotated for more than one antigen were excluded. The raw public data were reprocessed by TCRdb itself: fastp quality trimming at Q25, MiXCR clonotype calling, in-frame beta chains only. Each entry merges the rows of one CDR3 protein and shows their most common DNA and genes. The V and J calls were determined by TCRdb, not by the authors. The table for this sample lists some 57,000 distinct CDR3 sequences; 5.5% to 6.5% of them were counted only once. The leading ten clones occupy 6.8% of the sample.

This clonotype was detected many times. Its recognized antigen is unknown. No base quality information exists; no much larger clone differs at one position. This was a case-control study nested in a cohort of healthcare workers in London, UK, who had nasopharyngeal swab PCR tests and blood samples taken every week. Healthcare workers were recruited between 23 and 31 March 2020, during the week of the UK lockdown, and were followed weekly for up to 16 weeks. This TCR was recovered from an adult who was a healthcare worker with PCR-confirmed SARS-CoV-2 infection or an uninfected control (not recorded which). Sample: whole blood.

The sequenced DNA is TGCGCCAGCAGTGAGTCGATCCGTTCACCCCTCCACTTT. Translated, this is CASSESIRSPLHF. The rearranged chain carries TRBV10-2 and TRBJ1-6, with an unclear D gene assignment. CDR1 WSHSY and CDR2 SAAADI are derived from the germline V gene. The CDR3 holds 13 amino acids from the cysteine to the phenylalanine. CDR3 DNA only is kept here, 39 bases in frame from base 1. V loses 0 bases of germline sequence and J loses 9 bases, and the interval between the two ends is 6 bases.